The 27 T cell receptor beta chains listed next were all sequenced from one sample in a study of T cell responses to AZD1222 COVID-19 vaccine. The method was immunoSEQ multiplex PCR; TCRdb's version includes in-frame clones alone and lacks a portion of them. The repertoire has around 99,000 clones, 88% of them found once; the top ten carry more than 10%. Material: peripheral blood, obtained on day 0 of MenACWY control vaccination. The receptors stem from an adult in good health.

The gene calls are TRBV2 and TRBJ2-7; 12 bases align to TRBD2. This CDR3 is built from 16 residues. V lost 7 bases to trimming and J lost 4 bases; unmatched junction nucleotides: 11. CDR1 and CDR2 from the germline V gene are SNHLY and FYNNEI. The CDR3 coding sequence is TGTGCCAGCATTCAAAGAGCGGGACTAGCGGGTTACGAGCAGTACTTC. It yields the protein CASIQRAGLAGYEQYF. The whole variable domain, remainder taken from reference TRBV2 and TRBJ2-7, is EPEVTQTPSHQVTQMGQEVILRCVPISNHLYFYWYRQILGQKVEFLVSFYNNEISEKSEIFDDQFSVERPDGSNFTLKIRSTKLEDSAMYFCASIQRAGLAGYEQYFGPGTRLTVT.

This rearrangement joins TRBV7-9 to TRBJ1-2, with D uncertain. Germline values: CDR1 SEHNR, CDR2 FQNEAQ (reference sequence). The CDR3 sequence is 13 residues long. V was trimmed by 2 bases and J by 6 bases, leaving 10 bases between them. CDR3: CASSLKGFDGYTF. CDR3 nucleotides: TGTGCCAGCAGCTTAAAAGGGTTTGATGGCTACACCTTC.

The chain couples TRBV28 to TRBJ1-1; D is perhaps TRBD1 (5 bases). The germline V gene has CDR1 MDHEN and CDR2 SYDVKM. The length of the CDR3 is 14 residues. Trimming took off 8 bases at V and 4 bases at J, with 17 bases between the two ends. The CDR3 nucleotides read TGTGCCAGCGGGGCAGGGTCCATGGTCACTGAAGCTTTCTTT. Translated, it gives CASGAGSMVTEAFF. Combining the CDR3 with reference TRBV28 and TRBJ1-1 gives the whole variable domain DVKVTQSSRYLVKRTGEKVFLECVQDMDHENMFWYRQDPGLGLRLIYFSYDVKMKEKGDIPEGYSVSREKKERFSLILESASTNQTSMYLCASGAGSMVTEAFFGQGTRLTVV.

The genes are TRBV5-1 and TRBJ1-1; the D gene is possibly TRBD1 (5 bases). The germline V and J ends were trimmed by 4 bases and 2 bases, with 15 bases remaining between them. Germline loops: CDR1 SGHRS, CDR2 YFSETQ. CDR3 length: 15 residues. CDR3 coding DNA: TGCGCCAGCAGCCCAGTGGGGGAGTCCAACACTGAAGCTTTCTTT. Protein: CASSPVGESNTEAFF.

The J gene is TRBJ2-2, the V gene TRBV27, with no clear D. Trimming cost V 8 bases and J 3 bases, with 13 bases left between them. The CDR3 extends over 14 amino acids. Germline V CDR1 and CDR2: MNHEY, SMNVEV (reference sequence). CDR3 sequence reads: CASATQKDTGELFF. The CDR3 DNA sequence: TGTGCCAGCGCGACCCAGAAGGACACCGGGGAGCTGTTTTTT.

The chain links TRBV7-3 to TRBJ2-2; D unclear. Germline values: CDR1 SGHTA, CDR2 FQGTGA. This CDR3 comprises 12 residues. V lost 2 bases, J lost 7 bases, and 5 bases lay in between. CDR3 sequence reads: CASSLGDGELFF. The CDR3 DNA follows: TGTGCCAGCAGCTTAGGGGACGGGGAGCTGTTTTTT. The variable domain in full, completed from reference TRBV7-3 and TRBJ2-2, reads GAGVSQTPSNKVTEKGKYVELRCDPISGHTALYWYRQSLGQGPEFLIYFQGTGAADDSGLPNDRFFAVRPEGSVSTLKIQRTERGDSAVYLCASSLGDGELFFGEGSRLTVL.

CDR3 sequence (DNA): TGTGCCAGCAGGAGGGACAGAAACTATGGCTACACCTTC. Amino acids: CASRRDRNYGYTF. The chain couples TRBV27 to TRBJ1-2; 7 bases agree with TRBD1. With V trimmed by 6 bases and J by 2 bases, 3 bases remained unmatched. The CDR3 consists of 13 residues. The germline CDR1 and CDR2 sequences are MNHEY and SMNVEV (reference sequence).

The sample holds a few counts of this clone. The V call is TRBV3-1 (or the pseudogene TRBV3-2), the J call TRBJ1-4; D perhaps matches TRBD1 (5 bases). The CDR3 loop spans 12 amino acids. The germline V and J ends were trimmed by 5 bases and 14 bases, with 15 bases remaining between them. CDR1 is LGHDT and CDR2 is YNNKEL in the germline V gene (reference sequence). The CDR3 reads CASSFTQGDLFF. CDR3 DNA: TGTGCCAGCAGCTTTACCCAGGGTGATCTGTTTTTT.

The chain recombines TRBV7-9 with TRBJ2-3; 11 nucleotides agree with TRBD2. CDR3 length: 18 residues. Germline loops: CDR1 SEHNR, CDR2 FQNEAQ (reference sequence). V shed 2 bases, J shed 5 bases, and the junction held 12 bases outside the gene matches. The CDR3 DNA is TGTGCCAGCAGCTTACCTCCCAGACTAGCGGGGAGGAAAGATACGCAGTATTTT. This translates into CASSLPPRLAGRKDTQYF.

This clone is a singleton in its sample. The chain is built from TRBV2 and TRBJ1-5, with 8 positions matching TRBD1. There are 14 residues in the CDR3. Germline assignment: CDR1 SNHLY and CDR2 FYNNEI. The ends lost 5 bases at V and 6 bases at J; junction bases unmatched: 6. CDR3 sequence (DNA): TGTGCCAGCAGTCGAGGACAGGGAGGTCAGCCCCAGCATTTT. Protein product: CASSRGQGGQPQHF.

This sequence joins TRBV5-1 and TRBJ2-3; TRBD2 matches at 10 bases. The CDR3 sequence is 15 residues long. The V and J ends lost 3 bases and 1 base, in that order; junction bases with no gene match: 2. Per the germline V gene, CDR1 is SGHRS and CDR2 is YFSETQ. CDR3 amino acids: CASSWGTSGTDTQYF. The CDR3 bases are TGCGCCAGCAGCTGGGGGACTAGCGGCACAGATACGCAGTATTTT.

The chain couples TRBV5-6 to TRBJ2-3; 9 nucleotides agree with TRBD1. The CDR3 is made up of 16 amino acids. Germline V gives CDR1 SGHDT, CDR2 YYEEEE. With 2 bases clipped from V and 0 bases from J, the junction kept 4 bases outside the gene matches. CDR3 in DNA: TGTGCCAGCAGCTTACGGGACAGGGCCAGCACAGATACGCAGTATTTT. This gives the protein CASSLRDRASTDTQYF.

Concerning this clone itself: Relative to the germline gene, one junction end is altered; a read error may explain this. The rearrangement uses TRBV7-7 and TRBJ1-5, with D maybe TRBD1 (5 bases). This CDR3 contains 15 residues. Looked up from germline, CDR1 is SSHAT and CDR2 is FNYEAQ (reference sequence). This CDR3 is CASSLVGGSNQPQHF. CDR3 DNA: TGTGCTAGCAGCTTAGTGGGGGGTAGCAATCAGCCCCAGCATTTT.

CDR3 protein: CASSLVGFSYEQYF. Here the CDR3 DNA reads TGCGCCAGCAGCTTGGTGGGGTTTTCCTACGAGCAGTACTTC. This chain links TRBV5-1 with TRBJ2-7; D not resolved. This CDR3 spans 14 amino acids. Germline loops: CDR1 SGHRS, CDR2 YFSETQ. Trimming stripped 0 bases from V and 1 base from J, with 8 bases between.

This CDR3 is CASSYGQPAGPGELFF. The CDR3 nucleotides read TGTGCCAGCAGTTACGGACAGCCCGCGGGTCCCGGGGAGCTGTTTTTT. The chain joins TRBV6-5 to TRBJ2-2; maybe TRBD1 (6 bases). Germline V gene sequence: CDR1 MNHEY, CDR2 SVGAGI. This CDR3 spans 16 amino acids. V was pared by 2 bases and J by 6 bases, with 16 bases between.

V is TRBV5-8 and J is TRBJ2-7; D is perhaps TRBD1 (5 bases). The V gene lost 0 bases and the J gene lost 1 base, with 11 bases spanning the gap. This CDR3 is 15 amino acids long. CDR1 and CDR2 (germline): SGHTS, YDEGEE. CDR3 residues: CASSLGQIPSYEQYF. The CDR3 coding sequence is TGTGCCAGCAGCTTGGGACAGATACCTTCCTACGAGCAGTACTTC.

The chain links TRBV7-2 to TRBJ2-1, with D perhaps being TRBD1 or TRBD2 (5 bases each). Germline V CDR1 and CDR2: SGHTA, FQGNSA. The CDR3 contains 14 residues. Trimming took 3 bases from V and 9 from J, leaving 15 bases between them. CDR3 sequence (DNA): TGTGCCAGCAGCTTCCTCGGGACGTCGGGTGAGCAGTTCTTC. Encoded protein: CASSFLGTSGEQFF.

The chain combines TRBV10-3 with TRBJ1-5; no clear D gene. Germline V gene sequence: CDR1 ENHRY, CDR2 SYGVKD. V lost 8 bases to trimming and J lost 4 bases, with 3 bases between them. The CDR3 covers 10 residues. CDR3 in amino acids: CAIGNQPQHF. The CDR3 DNA sequence: TGTGCCATCGGTAATCAGCCCCAGCATTTT.

This chain joins TRBV10-1 and TRBJ2-7; D not resolved. CDR1 is WNHNN and CDR2 is SYGVQD in the germline V gene (reference sequence). The CDR3 has 9 residues. Trimming left V 6 bases short and J 5 bases short, with 2 bases between. The CDR3 bases are TGCGCCAGCAGCCACGAGCAGTACTTC. Translation: CASSHEQYF.

The V and J genes are TRBV28 and TRBJ2-1, with D uncertain. CDR3 length: 15 amino acids. CDR1 is MDHEN, CDR2 SYDVKM, per germline. V gave up 3 bases and J gave up 2 bases, with 11 bases separating them. CDR3 amino acids: CASSLAGLTYNEQFF. DNA of the CDR3: TGTGCCAGCAGTTTGGCAGGCTTGACCTACAATGAGCAGTTCTTC. Using reference TRBV28 and TRBJ2-1 for the parts outside the CDR3, the full variable domain is DVKVTQSSRYLVKRTGEKVFLECVQDMDHENMFWYRQDPGLGLRLIYFSYDVKMKEKGDIPEGYSVSREKKERFSLILESASTNQTSMYLCASSLAGLTYNEQFFGPGTRLTVL.

This clone was seen a few times. The CDR3 nucleotides are TGTGCCAGCAGCCAAGTGAGCGGAGTAACCTATGGCTACACCTTC. Translation gives CASSQVSGVTYGYTF. V gene TRBV4-2 combines with J gene TRBJ1-2; D remains ambiguous. V lost 1 base, J lost 4 bases, and 13 bases lay in between. This CDR3 has 15 amino acids. Germline V CDR1 and CDR2: LGHNA, YNFKEQ.

This clone was counted a single time. This chain joins TRBV4-1 and TRBJ1-5, with 8 bases aligning to TRBD1. This CDR3 is 16 amino acids long. The trim removed 4 bases at V and 3 bases at J, leaving 8 bases unmatched. CDR1 and CDR2 from the germline V gene are MGHRA and YSYEKL. CDR3 sequence reads: CASSPDRGQANQPQHF. Written as DNA, the CDR3 is TGCGCCAGCAGCCCCGACCGGGGACAGGCCAATCAGCCCCAGCATTTT.

The chain joins TRBV7-3 to TRBJ1-1; a possible D gene is TRBD1 (5 bases). V gave up 1 base and J gave up 3 bases, with 9 bases separating them. Per germline, CDR1 SGHTA and CDR2 FQGTGA. The CDR3 has 14 residues. CDR3 DNA: TGTGCCAGCAGCTTAAATCCGGGGGACACTGAAGCTTTCTTT. Its protein product is CASSLNPGDTEAFF.

The V call is TRBV6-6, the J call TRBJ2-7; no firm D call. The CDR3 covers 16 residues. CDR1 MNHNY and CDR2 SVGAGI come from the germline V gene (reference sequence). The germline V and J ends were trimmed by 4 bases and 1 base, with 17 bases remaining between them. The CDR3 loop is CASSSNDESGSYEQYF. As DNA, the CDR3 is TGTGCCAGCAGTTCTAACGATGAGTCCGGGTCCTACGAGCAGTACTTC.

This chain uses TRBV3-1 (or the pseudogene TRBV3-2) with TRBJ2-1; D not certain. Germline CDR1 and CDR2: LGHDT and YNNKEL (reference sequence). Deletions cut 2 bases from V and 4 bases from J, with 9 bases between. This CDR3 has 14 amino acids. The CDR3 region is CASSQFGIYNEQFF. In DNA form, the CDR3 reads TGTGCCAGCAGCCAATTTGGGATTTACAATGAGCAGTTCTTC.

The V call is TRBV28, the J call TRBJ1-1; D is perhaps TRBD1 (5 bases). The CDR3 is 13 residues long. V was trimmed by 6 bases and J by 5 bases, leaving 13 bases between them. From germline, CDR1 is MDHEN and CDR2 SYDVKM. CDR3 protein: CASSSRVRTEAFF. The DNA of the CDR3 is TGTGCCAGCAGCTCCAGGGTCAGAACTGAAGCTTTCTTT.

The chain joins TRBV6-5 to TRBJ1-2, with 10 bases matching TRBD1. The CDR3 covers 14 residues. Losses at the gene ends were 6 bases for V and 7 bases for J; bases not matched to a gene: 8. Germline V gives CDR1 MNHEY, CDR2 SVGAGI. The CDR3 DNA follows: TGTGCCAGCAGACCCTCGACAGGGGGCCGTGGCTACACCTTC. Translating gives CASRPSTGGRGYTF.